Sequencing of this TCR beta chain was carried out in a study of tumor-infiltrating lymphocytes in primary liver carcinoma. The CDR3 has 14 amino acids. Germline V gene lookup returns CDR1 SGHVS and CDR2 FQNEAQ. Without any cell sorting, roughly 17-31 mg of bulk tissue yielded co-extracted RNA and DNA. Starting material of 500 ng total RNA yielded TCR beta cDNA via a constant-region primer. Construction of TCR beta libraries relied on three successive nested multiplex PCR rounds employing slightly modified ARM-PCR. It was with TRBV1-TRBV30 forward primers and a C-beta reverse primer that the first two PCR rounds were run, at approximately 10 cycles each. TCRdb recomputed calls from the multiplex PCR reads with MiXCR, one row per CDR3 protein. This sample yields 85,000 to 100,000 distinct CDR3 sequences, of which approximately 68% are seen a single time; 27% belongs to the top ten.

Material for sequencing was tumor-adjacent normal liver tissue. The TCR was taken from a man aged 40-49 years with primary liver carcinoma and hepatitis B virus infection. The chain combines TRBV7-8 with TRBJ2-7, with D hard to call. The CDR3 region is CISSLEISSYEQYF. The CDR3 region has the DNA TGTATCAGCAGCTTAGAGATAAGCTCCTACGAGCAGTACTTC.